This T cell receptor beta chain was obtained from a study of T cells in tumors after PD-1 blockade. Whole-study context: Tumor samples yielded 20 to 25-fold more depth than single-cell TCR sequencing. Study-level results: Expanded exhausted CD8+ clones after therapy were mostly novel clonotypes. Blood contained about 43% of the tumor's TCR clonotypes.

Either cemiplimab 350 mg every 2 weeks or pembrolizumab 200 mg every 3 weeks was given. With 6 bases removed from V and 0 bases from J, the gap between germline ends came to 12 bases. Germline loops: CDR1 MNHEY, CDR2 SVGAGI. The CDR3 sequence is 15 residues long. As concerns this clone: The antigen is not known.

The protocol was immunoSEQ multiplex PCR, while the TCRdb copy is restricted to in-frame clones and leaves out a portion. The repertoire has 14,000 or so clones, around 68% of them found once; the top ten carry 30% to 40%. The sample consisted of tumor tissue, taken after anti-PD-1 treatment. The chain recombines TRBV6-5 with TRBJ1-3; unclear D gene. The sequence was collected from a human donor with cutaneous squamous cell carcinoma. The CDR3 loop reads CASRQAAISGNTIYF. The CDR3, as DNA: TGTGCCAGCAGGCAAGCAGCGATCTCTGGAAACACCATATATTTT.